This note documents a single T cell receptor beta chain sequence. This entry belongs to a study of blood T cell repertoires in COVID-19. Study background: Researchers got acute and convalescent COVID-19 samples from the United States, Italy and Spain. PBMCs, B-cell-depleted T cells, or T cells were the source of the cDNA or gDNA that made up the material.

Seattle patients were enrolled while actively infected and followed longitudinally. Original handling: Reference gene primer amplification yielded estimated nucleated cell counts. The repertoire was sequenced with immunoSEQ multiplex PCR; TCRdb's copy has only in-frame clones and lacks some. V and J calls and clone size are copied from that table; D and trimming were computed from the DNA. The sample has about 300,000 clones, roughly nine tenths seen once; the top ten hold less than 2%. The CDR3 is made up of 16 amino acids. The germline gives CDR1 LGHNA, CDR2 YNFKEQ. Between the trimmed V and J ends, which lost 0 bases and 6 bases, there was a span of 12 bases.

This TCR derives from a young woman with COVID-19, enrolled during active disease. The chain combines TRBV4-2 with TRBJ1-6; D is perhaps TRBD1 (5 bases). Sequenced sample: peripheral blood. DNA of the CDR3: TGTGCCAGCAGCCAAGATGGGACTGGTGTTAATTCACCCCTCCACTTT. Translated, it gives CASSQDGTGVNSPLHF.